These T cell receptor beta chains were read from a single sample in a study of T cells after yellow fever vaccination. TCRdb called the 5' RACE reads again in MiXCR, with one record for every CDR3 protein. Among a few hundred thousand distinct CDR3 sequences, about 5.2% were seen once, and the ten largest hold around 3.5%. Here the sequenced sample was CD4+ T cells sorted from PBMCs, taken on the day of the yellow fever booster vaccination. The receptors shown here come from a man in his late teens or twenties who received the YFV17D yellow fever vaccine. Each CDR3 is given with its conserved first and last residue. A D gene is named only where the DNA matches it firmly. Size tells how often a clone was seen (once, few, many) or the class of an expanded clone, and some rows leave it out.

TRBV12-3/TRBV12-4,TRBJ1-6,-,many,TGTGCCAGCAGTCCACAGGGTTCCTCGCTTTCACCCCTCCACTTT,CASSPQGSSLSPLHF
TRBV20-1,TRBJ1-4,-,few,TGCAGTGCTCAGCCGCCAGGAGCTGAAAAACTGTTTTTT,CSAQPPGAEKLFF
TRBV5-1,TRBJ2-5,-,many,TGCGCCAGCAGATCCGGGACGGAACAAGAGACCCAGTACTTC,CASRSGTEQETQYF
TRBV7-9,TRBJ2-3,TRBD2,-,TGTGCCAGCAGCTTCTGGACTAGCGGACGCACAGATACGCAGTATTTT,CASSFWTSGRTDTQYF
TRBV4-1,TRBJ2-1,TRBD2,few,TGCGCCAGCAGCCAAGCTAGCGGGGGGAAGGGTGGTGAGCAGTTCTTC,CASSQASGGKGGEQFF
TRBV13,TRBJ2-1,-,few,TGTGCCAGCAGCTTAATGGTGGGTAATGAGCAGTTCTTC,CASSLMVGNEQFF
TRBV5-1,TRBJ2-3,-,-,TGCGCCAGCAGCTTGGATCCCGCCCCCCCAGATACGCAGTATTTT,CASSLDPAPPDTQYF
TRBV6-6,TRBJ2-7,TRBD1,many,TGTGCCAGCAGGGCAACGGGACAGAACTACGAGCAGTACTTC,CASRATGQNYEQYF
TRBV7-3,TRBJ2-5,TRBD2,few,TGTGCCAGCAGTTTGGCGGGGGGGCCTATTGAGACCCAGTACTTC,CASSLAGGPIETQYF
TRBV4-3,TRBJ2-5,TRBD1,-,TGCGCCAGCAGCCAGGGACAGGGCGGGGGAGAGACCCAGTACTTC,CASSQGQGGGETQYF
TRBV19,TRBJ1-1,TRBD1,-,TGTGCCAGTAGAACCGGGACAGGGTGGATCGGCACTGAAGCTTTCTTT,CASRTGTGWIGTEAFF
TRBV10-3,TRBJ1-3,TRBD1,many,TGTGCCATCACCCAGGGGGCAGGAAACACCATATATTTT,CAITQGAGNTIYF
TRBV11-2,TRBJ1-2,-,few,TGTGCCAGCAGCTTAGACGGGGGATATAACTATGGCTACACCTTC,CASSLDGGYNYGYTF
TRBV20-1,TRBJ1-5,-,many,TGCAGTGCTAGCTGGGCCAGCTCAAATCAGCCCCAGCATTTT,CSASWASSNQPQHF
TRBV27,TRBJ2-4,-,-,TGTGCCAGCAGTTTTGGGCCCGGACCCCTTCAGTACTTC,CASSFGPGPLQYF
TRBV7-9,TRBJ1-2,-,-,TGTGCCAGCAGCCAACTCTTGGGGGGGCTCTCGGCTGGCTACACCTTC,CASSQLLGGLSAGYTF
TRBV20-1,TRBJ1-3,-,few,TGCAGTGCTAGAGATTCGCCCAGCTCTGGAAACACCATATATTTT,CSARDSPSSGNTIYF
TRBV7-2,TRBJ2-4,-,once,TGTGCCAGCAGCGAGGGGGTATTGTACATTCAGTACTTC,CASSEGVLYIQYF
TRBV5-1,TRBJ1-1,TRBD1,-,TGCGCCAGCAGGAAACAGGGGGTCGACGCTGAAGCTTTCTTT,CASRKQGVDAEAFF
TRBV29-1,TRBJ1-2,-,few,TGCAGCGTTGAGCCGACAGGTTCAGCTAACTATGGCTACACCTTC,CSVEPTGSANYGYTF
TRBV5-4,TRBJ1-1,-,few,TGTGCCAGCAGCTTCGGGGGGCCAATGAACACTGAAGCTTTCTTT,CASSFGGPMNTEAFF
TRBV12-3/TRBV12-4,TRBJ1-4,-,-,TGTGCCAGCAGTTTTTCCGGTTTTCGGCGATTAGGGAATGAAAAACTGTTTTTT,CASSFSGFRRLGNEKLFF
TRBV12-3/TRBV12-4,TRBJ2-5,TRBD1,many,TGTGCCAGCAGCGGAACCGGGACAGCCCAAGAGACCCAGTACTTC,CASSGTGTAQETQYF
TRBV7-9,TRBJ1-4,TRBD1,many,TGTGCCAGCAGCCCGACACAGGGGGGATTTGAAAAACTGTTTTTT,CASSPTQGGFEKLFF
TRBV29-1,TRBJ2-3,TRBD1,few,TGCAGCGCCGGGACAGGGGTTTTGGACACAGATACGCAGTATTTT,CSAGTGVLDTDTQYF
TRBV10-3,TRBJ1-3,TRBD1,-,TGTGCCATCAGGGGGACAGGGGGCCCAGGAAACACCATATATTTT,CAIRGTGGPGNTIYF
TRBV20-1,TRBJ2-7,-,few,TGCAGTGCTGGAGAGACAGGAACCTACGAGCAGTACTTC,CSAGETGTYEQYF
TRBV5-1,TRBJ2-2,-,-,TGCGCCAGCAGTACCCAGGGAGCCGGGGAGCTGTTTTTT,CASSTQGAGELFF
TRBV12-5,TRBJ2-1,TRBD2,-,TGTGCTAGTGGGATTCGACTAGCGGGGGTTAAGTACAATGAGCAGTTCTTC,CASGIRLAGVKYNEQFF
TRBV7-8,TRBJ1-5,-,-,TGTGCCAGCAGTACTTCTCGGACCAATCAGCCCCAGCATTTT,CASSTSRTNQPQHF
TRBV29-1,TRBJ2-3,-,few,TGCAGCTTATCCACCGGGCCCGAAACAGATACGCAGTATTTT,CSLSTGPETDTQYF
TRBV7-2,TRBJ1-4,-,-,TGTGCCAGCAGCGCCGCTAATGAAAAACTGTTTTTT,CASSAANEKLFF
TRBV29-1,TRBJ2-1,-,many,TGCAGCGGTGACAACTACAATGAGCAGTTCTTC,CSGDNYNEQFF
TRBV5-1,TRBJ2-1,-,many,TGCGCCAGCAGCTTGGGACAAGCCAATGAGCAGTTCTTC,CASSLGQANEQFF
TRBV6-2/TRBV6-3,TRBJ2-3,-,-,TGTGCCAGCAGTTGGGCGGGCCTCCGGGATACGCAGTATTTT,CASSWAGLRDTQYF
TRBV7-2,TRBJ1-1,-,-,TGTGCCAGCAGCTTATCCAGGGGAATGAACACTGAAGCTTTCTTT,CASSLSRGMNTEAFF